The present TCR beta chain was sequenced within a study of T-cell reconstitution after alpha-beta-depleted transplantation in children. Germline V gene data show CDR1 as SGHDN and CDR2 as FVKESK. CDR3 length: 14 amino acids. Trimming removed 0 bases from V and 7 bases from J; junction bases left unmatched: 5. During its preparation, the TCRbeta library received unique molecular identifiers. TCRdb used MiXCR to reprocess the PCR reads, holding one entry per CDR3 protein. The data show roughly 100,000 distinct CDR3 sequences, roughly 7.6% seen once. General study findings and limits: Newly produced T cells mostly provided counts and TCRbeta diversity after one year, as hyperexpanded clones declined. Several hundred expanded graft clones reportedly supplied alpha-beta T cells about two months after transplant.

In the case of this clonotype: Antigen unknown.

This sequence joins TRBV14 and TRBJ2-5, with 7 nucleotides matching TRBD2. Sequenced here: PBMCs, sampled before TCRalphabeta/CD19-depleted stem cell transplant. The receptor was derived from a boy aged 2 to 10 with acute lymphoblastic leukemia, due to receive a stem cell transplant. The CDR3 nucleotides are TGTGCCAGCAGCCAAGACCCGGGGGGTCTGACCCAGTACTTC. Protein product: CASSQDPGGLTQYF.